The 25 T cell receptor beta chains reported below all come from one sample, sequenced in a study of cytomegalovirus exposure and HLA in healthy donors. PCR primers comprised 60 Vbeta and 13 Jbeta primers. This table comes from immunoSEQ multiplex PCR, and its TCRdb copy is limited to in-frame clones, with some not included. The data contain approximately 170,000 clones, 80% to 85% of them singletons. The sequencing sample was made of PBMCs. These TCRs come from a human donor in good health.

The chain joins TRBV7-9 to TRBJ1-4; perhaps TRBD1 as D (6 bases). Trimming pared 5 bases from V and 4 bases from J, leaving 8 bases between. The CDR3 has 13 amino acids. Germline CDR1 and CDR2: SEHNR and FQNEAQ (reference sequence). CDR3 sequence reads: CASSPDSNEKLFF. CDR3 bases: TGTGCCAGCAGCCCGGACAGTAATGAAAAACTGTTTTTT.

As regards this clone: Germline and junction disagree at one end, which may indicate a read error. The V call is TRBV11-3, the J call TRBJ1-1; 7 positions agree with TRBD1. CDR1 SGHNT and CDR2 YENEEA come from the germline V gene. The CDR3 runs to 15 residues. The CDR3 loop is CASRQQTQGNSEAFF. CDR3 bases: TGTGCCAGCAGACAACAAACACAGGGGAACTCTGAAGCTTTCTTT. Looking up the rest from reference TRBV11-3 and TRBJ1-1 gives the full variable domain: EAGVVQSPRYKIIEKKQPVAFWCNPISGHNTLYWYLQNLGQGPELLIRYENEEAVDDSQLPKDRFSAERLKGVDSTLKIQPAELGDSAVYLCASRQQTQGNSEAFFGQGTRLTVV.

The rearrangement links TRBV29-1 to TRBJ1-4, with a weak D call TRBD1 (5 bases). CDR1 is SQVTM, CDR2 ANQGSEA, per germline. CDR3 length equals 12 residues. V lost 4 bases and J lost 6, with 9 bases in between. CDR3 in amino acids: CSVGRGDEKLFF. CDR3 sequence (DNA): TGCAGCGTTGGACGGGGGGATGAAAAACTGTTTTTT.

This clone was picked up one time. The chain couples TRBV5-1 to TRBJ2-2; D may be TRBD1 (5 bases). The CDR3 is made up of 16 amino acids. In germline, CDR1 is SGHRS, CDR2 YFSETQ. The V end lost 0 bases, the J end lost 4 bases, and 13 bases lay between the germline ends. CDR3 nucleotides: TGCGCCAGCAGCTTGGGGACACATTGGACCACCGGGGAGCTGTTTTTT. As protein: CASSLGTHWTTGELFF.

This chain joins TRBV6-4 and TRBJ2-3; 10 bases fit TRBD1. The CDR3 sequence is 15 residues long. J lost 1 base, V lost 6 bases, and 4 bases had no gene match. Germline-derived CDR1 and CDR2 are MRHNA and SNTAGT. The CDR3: CASSEGQGGTDTQYF. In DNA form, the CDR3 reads TGTGCCAGCAGCGAAGGACAGGGGGGCACAGATACGCAGTATTTT.

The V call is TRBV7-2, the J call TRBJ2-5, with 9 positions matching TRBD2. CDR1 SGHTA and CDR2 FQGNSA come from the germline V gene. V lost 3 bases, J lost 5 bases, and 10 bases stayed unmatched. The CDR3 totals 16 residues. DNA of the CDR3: TGTGCCAGCAGCTTGAGCGGGGGGCTGGGCCAGGAGACCCAGTACTTC. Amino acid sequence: CASSLSGGLGQETQYF. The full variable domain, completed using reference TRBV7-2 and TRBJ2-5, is GAGVSQSPSNKVTEKGKDVELRCDPISGHTALYWYRQSLGQGLEFLIYFQGNSAPDKSGLPSDRFSAERTGGSVSTLTIQRTQQEDSAVYLCASSLSGGLGQETQYFGPGTRLLVL.

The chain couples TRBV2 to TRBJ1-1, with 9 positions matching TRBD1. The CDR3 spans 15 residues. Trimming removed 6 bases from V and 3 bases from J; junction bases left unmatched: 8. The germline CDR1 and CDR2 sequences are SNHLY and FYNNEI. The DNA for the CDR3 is TGTGCCAGCAGACACCCGGGACAGGGTTACACTGAAGCTTTCTTT. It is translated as CASRHPGQGYTEAFF.

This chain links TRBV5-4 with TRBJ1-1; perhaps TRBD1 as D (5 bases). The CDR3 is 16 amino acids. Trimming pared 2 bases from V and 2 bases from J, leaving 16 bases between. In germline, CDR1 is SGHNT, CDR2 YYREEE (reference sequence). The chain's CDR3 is CASSLGMRQTNTEAFF. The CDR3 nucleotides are TGTGCCAGCAGCTTAGGTATGCGACAGACTAACACTGAAGCTTTCTTT.

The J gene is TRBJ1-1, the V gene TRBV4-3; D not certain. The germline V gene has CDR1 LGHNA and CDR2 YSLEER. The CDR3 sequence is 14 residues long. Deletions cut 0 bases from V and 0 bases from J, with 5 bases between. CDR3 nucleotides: TGCGCCAGCAGCCAAGAACCGGTGAACACTGAAGCTTTCTTT. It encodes CASSQEPVNTEAFF.

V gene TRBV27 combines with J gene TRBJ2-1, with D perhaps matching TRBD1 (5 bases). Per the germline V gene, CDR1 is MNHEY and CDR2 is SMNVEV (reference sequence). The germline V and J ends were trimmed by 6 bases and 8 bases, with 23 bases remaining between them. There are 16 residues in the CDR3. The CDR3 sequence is CASRRRNRWVGDEQFF. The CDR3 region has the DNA TGTGCCAGCAGGAGAAGAAACAGATGGGTAGGGGATGAGCAGTTCTTC.

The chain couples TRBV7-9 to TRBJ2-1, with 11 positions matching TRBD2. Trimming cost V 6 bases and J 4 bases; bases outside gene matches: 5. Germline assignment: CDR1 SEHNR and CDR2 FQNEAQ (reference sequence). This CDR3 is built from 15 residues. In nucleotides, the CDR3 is TGTGCCAGCAGTACCGGGACTAGCGGATACAATGAGCAGTTCTTC. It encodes CASSTGTSGYNEQFF.

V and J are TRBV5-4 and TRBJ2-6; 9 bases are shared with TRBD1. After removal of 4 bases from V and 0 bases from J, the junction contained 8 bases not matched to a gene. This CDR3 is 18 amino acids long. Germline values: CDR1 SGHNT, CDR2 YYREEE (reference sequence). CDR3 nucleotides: TGTGCCAGCAGCGTGGACAGGGGAACTCTCTCTGGGGCCAACGTCCTGACTTTC. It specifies CASSVDRGTLSGANVLTF.

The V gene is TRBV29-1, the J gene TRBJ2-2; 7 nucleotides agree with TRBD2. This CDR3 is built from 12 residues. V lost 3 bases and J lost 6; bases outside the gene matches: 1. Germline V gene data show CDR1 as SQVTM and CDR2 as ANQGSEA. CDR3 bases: TGCAGCGTTGATGGGGGGGCCGGGGAGCTGTTTTTT. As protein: CSVDGGAGELFF.

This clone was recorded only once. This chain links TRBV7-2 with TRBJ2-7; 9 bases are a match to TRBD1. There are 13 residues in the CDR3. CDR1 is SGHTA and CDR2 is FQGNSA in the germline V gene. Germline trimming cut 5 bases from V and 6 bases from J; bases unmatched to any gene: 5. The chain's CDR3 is CASSAQGAGEQYF. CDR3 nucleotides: TGTGCCAGCAGCGCACAGGGGGCGGGCGAGCAGTACTTC. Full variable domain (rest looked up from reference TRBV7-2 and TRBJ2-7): GAGVSQSPSNKVTEKGKDVELRCDPISGHTALYWYRQSLGQGLEFLIYFQGNSAPDKSGLPSDRFSAERTGGSVSTLTIQRTQQEDSAVYLCASSAQGAGEQYFGPGTRLTVT.

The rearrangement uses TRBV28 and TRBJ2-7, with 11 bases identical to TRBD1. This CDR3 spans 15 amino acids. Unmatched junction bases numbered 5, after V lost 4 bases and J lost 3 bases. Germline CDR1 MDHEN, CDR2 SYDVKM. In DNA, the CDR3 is TGTGCCAGCAGTTCCACCGGGACAGGGGGCTACGAGCAGTACTTC. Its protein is CASSSTGTGGYEQYF. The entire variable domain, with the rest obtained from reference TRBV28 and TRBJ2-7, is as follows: DVKVTQSSRYLVKRTGEKVFLECVQDMDHENMFWYRQDPGLGLRLIYFSYDVKMKEKGDIPEGYSVSREKKERFSLILESASTNQTSMYLCASSSTGTGGYEQYFGPGTRLTVT.

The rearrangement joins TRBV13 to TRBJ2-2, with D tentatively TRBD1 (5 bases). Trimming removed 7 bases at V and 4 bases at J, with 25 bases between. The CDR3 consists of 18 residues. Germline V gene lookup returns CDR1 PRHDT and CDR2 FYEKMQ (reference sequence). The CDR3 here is CASNVQTSAGFFTGELFF. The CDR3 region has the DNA TGTGCCAGCAACGTCCAGACCTCCGCAGGGTTCTTCACCGGGGAGCTGTTTTTT. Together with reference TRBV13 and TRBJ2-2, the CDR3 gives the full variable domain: AAGVIQSPRHLIKEKRETATLKCYPIPRHDTVYWYQQGPGQDPQFLISFYEKMQSDKGSIPDRFSAQQFSDYHSELNMSSLELGDSALYFCASNVQTSAGFFTGELFFGEGSRLTVL.

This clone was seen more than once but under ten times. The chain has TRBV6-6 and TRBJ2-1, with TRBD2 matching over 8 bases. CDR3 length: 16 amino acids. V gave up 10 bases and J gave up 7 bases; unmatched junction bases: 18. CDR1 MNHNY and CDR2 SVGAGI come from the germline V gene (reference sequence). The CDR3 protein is CAISLPGGGLGNEQFF. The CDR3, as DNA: TGTGCCATCTCTCTCCCCGGGGGGGGCCTGGGGAATGAGCAGTTCTTC.

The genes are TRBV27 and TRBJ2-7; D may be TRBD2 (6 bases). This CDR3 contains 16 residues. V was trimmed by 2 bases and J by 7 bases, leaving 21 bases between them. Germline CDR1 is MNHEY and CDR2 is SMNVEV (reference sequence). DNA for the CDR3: TGTGCCAGCAGTTTAGCGGGGACGGCCACTACGGGGGAGCAGTACTTC. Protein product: CASSLAGTATTGEQYF.

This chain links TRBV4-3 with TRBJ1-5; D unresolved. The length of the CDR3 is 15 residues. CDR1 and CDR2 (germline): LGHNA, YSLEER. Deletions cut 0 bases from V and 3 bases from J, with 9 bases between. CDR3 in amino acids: CASSQDILNNQPQHF. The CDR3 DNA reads TGCGCCAGCAGCCAAGATATCCTAAACAATCAGCCCCAGCATTTT.

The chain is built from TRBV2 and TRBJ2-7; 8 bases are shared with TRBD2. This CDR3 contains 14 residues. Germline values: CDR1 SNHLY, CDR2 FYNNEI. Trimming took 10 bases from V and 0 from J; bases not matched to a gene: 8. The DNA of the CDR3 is TGTGCCATCTCAGTCGGGGGGGCCTCCTACGAGCAGTACTTC. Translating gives CAISVGGASYEQYF.

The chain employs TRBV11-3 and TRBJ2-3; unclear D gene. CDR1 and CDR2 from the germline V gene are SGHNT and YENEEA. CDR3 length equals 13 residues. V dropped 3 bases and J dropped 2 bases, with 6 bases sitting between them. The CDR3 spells CASSFTDTDTQYF. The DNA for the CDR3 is TGTGCCAGCAGCTTCACTGACACAGATACGCAGTATTTT.

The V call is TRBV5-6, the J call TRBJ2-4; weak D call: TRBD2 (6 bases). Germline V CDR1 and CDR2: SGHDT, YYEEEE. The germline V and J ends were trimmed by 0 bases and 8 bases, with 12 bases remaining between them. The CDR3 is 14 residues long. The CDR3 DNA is TGTGCCAGCAGCTTGGGTCGGGGGTCGGACATTCAGTACTTC. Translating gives CASSLGRGSDIQYF.

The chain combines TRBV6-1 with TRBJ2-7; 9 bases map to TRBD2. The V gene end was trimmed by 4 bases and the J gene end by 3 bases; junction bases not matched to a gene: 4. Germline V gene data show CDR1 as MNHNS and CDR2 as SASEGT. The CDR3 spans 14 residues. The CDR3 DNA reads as TGTGCCAGCAGTGGTCGAGCGGGGGGCTACGAGCAGTACTTC. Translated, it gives CASSGRAGGYEQYF.

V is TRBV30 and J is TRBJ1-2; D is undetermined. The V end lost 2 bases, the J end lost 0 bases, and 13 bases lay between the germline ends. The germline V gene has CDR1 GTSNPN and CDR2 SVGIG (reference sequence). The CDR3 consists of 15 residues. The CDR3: CAWSSVRKANYGYTF. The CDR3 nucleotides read TGTGCCTGGAGTTCTGTGCGGAAAGCTAACTATGGCTACACCTTC.

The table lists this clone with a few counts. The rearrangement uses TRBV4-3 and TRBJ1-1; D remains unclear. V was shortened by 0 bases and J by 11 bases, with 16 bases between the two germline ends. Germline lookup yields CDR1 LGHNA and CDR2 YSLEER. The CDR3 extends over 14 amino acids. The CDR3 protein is CASSQEFSPGPAFF. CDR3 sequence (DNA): TGCGCCAGCAGCCAAGAATTTAGTCCAGGCCCCGCTTTCTTT.